The 25 T cell receptor beta chains below were found in one sample sequenced in a study of monozygotic twins with inflammatory bowel disease. TCRdb re-called the 5' RACE reads and catalogs CDR3 proteins one per entry, DNA excluded. In all, the sample yields about 450,000 distinct CDR3 sequences. The specimen sequenced was blood. The receptors come from a human donor with ulcerative colitis or Crohn's disease, or a healthy co-twin of an affected twin (not recorded which).

This chain's CDR3 is CASSGGFNEQFF. The J gene is TRBJ2-1, the V gene TRBV19; TCRdb's D gene call, TRBD1, goes unchecked for lack of DNA. This CDR3 contains 12 residues. Germline V gene sequence: CDR1 LNHDA, CDR2 SQIVND (reference sequence).

This sequence joins TRBV11-1 and TRBJ2-2; the TCRdb call, TRBD2, lacks DNA for checking. Per the germline V gene, CDR1 is SGHAT and CDR2 is FQDESV (reference sequence). CDR3 length equals 19 residues. CDR3 region: CASNRDLRLAGPNTGELFF.

The chain links TRBV15 to TRBJ1-1; TCRdb gives TRBD1 as the D gene, but with no DNA this cannot be confirmed. Germline CDR1 is LNHNV and CDR2 is YYDKDF (reference sequence). This CDR3 spans 12 amino acids. CDR3 sequence: CATVRAGTGVFF. Drawing the rest from reference TRBV15 and TRBJ1-1, the complete variable domain is DAMVIQNPRYQVTQFGKPVTLSCSQTLNHNVMYWYQQKSSQAPKLLFHYYDKDFNNEADTPDNFQSRRPNTSFCFLDIRSPGLGDTAMYLCATVRAGTGVFFGQGTRLTVV.

The chain uses TRBV29-1 and TRBJ2-3; there is no DNA to check the TCRdb D call of TRBD2. Germline V gives CDR1 SQVTM, CDR2 ANQGSEA. This CDR3 comprises 14 residues. The CDR3: CSVRTTHFTDTQYF.

The chain joins TRBV5-1 to TRBJ2-1; as DNA is missing, the TRBD2 call by TCRdb cannot be tested. Germline CDR1 reads SGHRS; CDR2 reads YFSETQ. This CDR3 spans 18 amino acids. CDR3 residues: CASRSRASGLSSYNEQFF.

The V call is TRBV20-1, the J call TRBJ2-1; the D call from TCRdb, TRBD2, cannot be confirmed without DNA. Germline values: CDR1 DFQATT, CDR2 SNEGSKA (reference sequence). The CDR3 extends over 15 amino acids. The CDR3 reads CSASRSGGLDNEQFF.

The rearrangement uses TRBV5-1 and TRBJ2-1; absent DNA, TCRdb's TRBD2 call cannot be checked. CDR1 SGHRS and CDR2 YFSETQ come from the germline V gene. This CDR3 comprises 15 residues. The CDR3 spells CASSLVAGPGFEQFF.

The chain couples TRBV10-3 to TRBJ2-1; the D call of TRBD2 rests on TCRdb alone, since no DNA is present to check it. CDR3 length: 15 residues. Germline CDR1 is ENHRY and CDR2 is SYGVKD. CDR3 region: CAISDRRESNNEQFF.

The chain joins TRBV5-6 to TRBJ1-2; TCRdb's D gene call, TRBD1, goes unchecked for lack of DNA. Germline V CDR1 and CDR2: SGHDT, YYEEEE. CDR3 length: 13 residues. The CDR3 sequence is CASSDAGGVGYTF.

The chain is built from TRBV20-1 and TRBJ1-2; TCRdb lists TRBD1, though no DNA is available to test this call. The length of the CDR3 is 16 residues. Germline lookup yields CDR1 DFQATT and CDR2 SNEGSKA (reference sequence). The CDR3 region is CSARDGMAGQPYGYTF.

The chain uses TRBV4-2 and TRBJ2-1; TCRdb lists TRBD1, though no DNA is available to test this call. The CDR3 is 15 amino acids. In germline, CDR1 is LGHNA, CDR2 YNFKEQ. The CDR3 loop reads CASSQDDSYRDVQFF.

The chain couples TRBV5-1 to TRBJ1-6; TCRdb returns TRBD1, unconfirmable since there is no DNA. This CDR3 comprises 14 residues. CDR1 is SGHRS, CDR2 YFSETQ, per germline. This CDR3 is CASSRGQGQSPLHF.

The chain carries TRBV5-1 and TRBJ1-1; TCRdb outputs TRBD1, but without DNA this stays unchecked. The CDR3 has 17 residues. Germline CDR1 reads SGHRS; CDR2 reads YFSETQ. The CDR3 is CASSFGLMTVMNTEAFF.

The rearrangement uses TRBV7-8 and TRBJ2-1; TCRdb picks TRBD1, but there is no DNA to check that call. The CDR3 spans 15 residues. CDR1 is SGHVS and CDR2 is FQNEAQ in the germline V gene. The CDR3 sequence: CASSASGGSYNEQFF.

The genes are TRBV9 and TRBJ2-7; TCRdb's D gene call, TRBD1, goes unchecked for lack of DNA. The CDR3 is 13 residues long. The germline V gene encodes CDR1 SGDLS and CDR2 YYNGEE. CDR3 protein: CASSKGTAYEQYF.

This rearrangement joins TRBV6-1 to TRBJ1-6; TCRdb selects TRBD1, and the lack of DNA leaves this call unchecked. This CDR3 contains 15 residues. CDR1 MNHNS and CDR2 SASEGT come from the germline V gene. The CDR3: CAAGPGAPYNSPLHF.

This rearrangement joins TRBV2 to TRBJ2-1. The CDR3 has 12 residues. In germline, CDR1 is SNHLY, CDR2 FYNNEI. CDR3 region: CASSVPPGKQFF.

The V and J genes are TRBV19 and TRBJ2-1; no DNA is available, so the TRBD2 call from TCRdb remains unchecked. The CDR3 has 15 amino acids. Germline CDR1 and CDR2: LNHDA and SQIVND (reference sequence). CDR3 residues: CASSGRAGGYNEQFF.

The V call is TRBV6-2 or TRBV6-3, the J call TRBJ2-2; TCRdb indicates TRBD2, and absent DNA this call remains unverified. CDR1 is MNHEY and CDR2 is SVGEGT in the germline V gene. The CDR3 runs 16 residues. The CDR3: CASSYFGGSFFGELFF.

The chain is built from TRBV6-2 or TRBV6-3 and TRBJ1-1. CDR3 size: 15 residues. From germline, CDR1 is MNHEY and CDR2 SVGEGT. CDR3 amino acids: CASSYTGRVSTEAFF.

The chain joins TRBV4-2 to TRBJ1-2. The germline CDR1 and CDR2 sequences are LGHNA and YNFKEQ. This CDR3 is 15 amino acids long. CDR3 in amino acids: CASSQDLQPNYGYTF.

V usage is TRBV7-9 and J usage is TRBJ1-1. Germline CDR1 reads SEHNR; CDR2 reads FQNEAQ (reference sequence). This CDR3 comprises 15 residues. CDR3 residues: CASSTLIGQNTEAFF.

V and J are TRBV7-3 and TRBJ2-1; TCRdb lists TRBD2, though no DNA is available to test this call. Germline V gene data show CDR1 as SGHTA and CDR2 as FQGTGA. The CDR3 length is 15 residues. The CDR3 protein is CASRPGTSGNNEQFF.

The chain is built from TRBV5-6 and TRBJ2-1; TCRdb returns TRBD2, unconfirmable since there is no DNA. The germline CDR1 and CDR2 sequences are SGHDT and YYEEEE. The CDR3 loop spans 15 amino acids. This CDR3 reads CASSLDRGGGNEQFF.

The chain is built from TRBV10-3 and TRBJ2-5. The CDR3 loop spans 17 amino acids. Looked up from germline, CDR1 is ENHRY and CDR2 is SYGVKD. CDR3 loop: CAISEWSGSESQETQYF.